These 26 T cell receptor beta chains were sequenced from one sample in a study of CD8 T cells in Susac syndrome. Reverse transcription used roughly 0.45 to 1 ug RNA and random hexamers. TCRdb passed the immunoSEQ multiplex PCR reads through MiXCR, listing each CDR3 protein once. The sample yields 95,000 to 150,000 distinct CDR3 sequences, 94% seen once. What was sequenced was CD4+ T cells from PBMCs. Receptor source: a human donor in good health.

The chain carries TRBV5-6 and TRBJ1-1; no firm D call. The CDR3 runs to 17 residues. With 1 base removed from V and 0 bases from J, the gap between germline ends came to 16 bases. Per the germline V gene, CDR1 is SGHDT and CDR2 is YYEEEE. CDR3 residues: CASSLSPGRSMNTEAFF. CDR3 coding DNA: TGTGCCAGCAGCTTGTCCCCCGGCAGATCTATGAACACTGAAGCTTTCTTT.

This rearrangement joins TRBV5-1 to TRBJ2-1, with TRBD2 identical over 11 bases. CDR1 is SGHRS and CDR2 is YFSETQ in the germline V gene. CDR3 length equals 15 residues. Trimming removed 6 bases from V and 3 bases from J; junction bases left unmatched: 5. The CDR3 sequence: CASTPTSGDYNEQFF. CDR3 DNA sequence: TGCGCCAGCACCCCGACTAGCGGGGACTACAATGAGCAGTTCTTC.

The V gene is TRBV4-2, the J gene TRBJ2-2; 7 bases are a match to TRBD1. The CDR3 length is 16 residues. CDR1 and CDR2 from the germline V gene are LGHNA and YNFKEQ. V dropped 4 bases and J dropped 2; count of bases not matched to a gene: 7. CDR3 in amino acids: CASSRGDRDNTGELFF. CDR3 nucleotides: TGTGCCAGCAGCCGAGGGGACAGAGACAACACCGGGGAGCTGTTTTTT.

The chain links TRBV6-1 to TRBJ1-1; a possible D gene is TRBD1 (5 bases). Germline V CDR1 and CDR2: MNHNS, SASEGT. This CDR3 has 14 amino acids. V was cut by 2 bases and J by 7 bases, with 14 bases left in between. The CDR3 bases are TGTGCCAGCAGTGAACAGGAAACGGGGGTTGAAGCTTTCTTT. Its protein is CASSEQETGVEAFF.

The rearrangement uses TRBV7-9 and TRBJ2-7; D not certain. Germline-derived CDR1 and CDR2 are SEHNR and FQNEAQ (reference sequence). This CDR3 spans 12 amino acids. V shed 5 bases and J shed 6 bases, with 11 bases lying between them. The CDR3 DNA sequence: TGTGCCAGCAGCCTGGAACCTGGCGAGCAGTACTTC. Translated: CASSLEPGEQYF.

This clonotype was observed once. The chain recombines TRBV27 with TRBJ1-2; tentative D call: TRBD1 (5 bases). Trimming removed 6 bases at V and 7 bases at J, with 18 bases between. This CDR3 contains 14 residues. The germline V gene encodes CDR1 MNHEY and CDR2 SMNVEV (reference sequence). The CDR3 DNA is TGTGCCAGCAGCCCGGAAAGGGGCCGCGCTGGCTACACCTTC. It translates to CASSPERGRAGYTF.

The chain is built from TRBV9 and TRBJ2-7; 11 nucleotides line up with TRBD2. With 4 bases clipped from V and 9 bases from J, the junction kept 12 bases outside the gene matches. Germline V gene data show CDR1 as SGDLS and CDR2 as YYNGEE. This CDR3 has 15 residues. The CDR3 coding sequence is TGTGCCAGCAGCACTAGCGGGAGACGCGATGGGAGGCAGTACTTC. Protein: CASSTSGRRDGRQYF. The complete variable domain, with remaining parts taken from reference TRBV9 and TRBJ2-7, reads DSGVTQTPKHLITATGQRVTLRCSPRSGDLSVYWYQQSLDQGLQFLIQYYNGEERAKGNILERFSAQQFPDLHSELNLSSLELGDSALYFCASSTSGRRDGRQYFGPGTRLTVT.

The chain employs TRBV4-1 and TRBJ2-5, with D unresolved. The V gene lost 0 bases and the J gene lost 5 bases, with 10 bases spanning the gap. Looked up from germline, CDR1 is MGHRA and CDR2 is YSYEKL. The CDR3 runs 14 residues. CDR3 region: CASSQDPARETQYF. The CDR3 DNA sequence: TGCGCCAGCAGCCAAGATCCGGCGAGGGAGACCCAGTACTTC.

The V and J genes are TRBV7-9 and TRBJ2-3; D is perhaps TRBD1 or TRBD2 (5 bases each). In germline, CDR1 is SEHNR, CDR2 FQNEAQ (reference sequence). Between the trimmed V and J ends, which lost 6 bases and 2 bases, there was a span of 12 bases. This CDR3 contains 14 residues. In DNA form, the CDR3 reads TGTGCCAGCAGTGGGGCCGGGAACACAGATACGCAGTATTTT. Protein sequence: CASSGAGNTDTQYF.

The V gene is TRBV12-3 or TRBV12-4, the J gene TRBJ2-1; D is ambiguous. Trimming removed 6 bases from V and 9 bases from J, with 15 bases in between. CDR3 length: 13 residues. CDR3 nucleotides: TGTGCCAGCAGCCCACTTACGATTAGTGAGCAGTTCTTC. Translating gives CASSPLTISEQFF.

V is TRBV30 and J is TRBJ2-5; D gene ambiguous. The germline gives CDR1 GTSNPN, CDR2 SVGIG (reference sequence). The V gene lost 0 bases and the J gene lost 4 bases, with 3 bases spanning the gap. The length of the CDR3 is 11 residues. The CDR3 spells CAWSVRETQYF. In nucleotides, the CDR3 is TGTGCCTGGAGTGTGCGAGAGACCCAGTACTTC.

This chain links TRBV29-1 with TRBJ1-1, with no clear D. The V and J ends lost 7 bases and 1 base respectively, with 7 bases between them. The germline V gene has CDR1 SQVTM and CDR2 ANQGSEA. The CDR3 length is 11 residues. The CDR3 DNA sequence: TGCAGCGGGCGAACGAACACTGAAGCTTTCTTT. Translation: CSGRTNTEAFF.

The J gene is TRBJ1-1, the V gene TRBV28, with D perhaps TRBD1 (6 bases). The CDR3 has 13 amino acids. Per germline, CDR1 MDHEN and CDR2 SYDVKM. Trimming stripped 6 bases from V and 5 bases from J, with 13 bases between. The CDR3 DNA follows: TGTGCCAGCAGCCTAGACAGGTTGACTGAAGCTTTCTTT. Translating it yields CASSLDRLTEAFF.

This CDR3 is CASAPGTGGSNYGYTF. The DNA of the CDR3 is TGTGCCAGCGCCCCGGGGACAGGGGGCTCTAACTATGGCTACACCTTC. This chain connects TRBV27 to TRBJ1-2; TRBD1 aligns across 12 bases. Trimming took 8 bases from V and 0 from J; bases not matched to a gene: 7. The CDR3 runs 16 residues. Germline values: CDR1 MNHEY, CDR2 SMNVEV (reference sequence).

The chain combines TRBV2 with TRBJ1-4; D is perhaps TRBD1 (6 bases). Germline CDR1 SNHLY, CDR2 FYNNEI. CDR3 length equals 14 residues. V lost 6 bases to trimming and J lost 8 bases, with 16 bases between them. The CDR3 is CASRPPGAVEKLFF. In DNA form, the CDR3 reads TGTGCCAGCAGGCCCCCAGGGGCGGTGGAAAAACTGTTTTTT.

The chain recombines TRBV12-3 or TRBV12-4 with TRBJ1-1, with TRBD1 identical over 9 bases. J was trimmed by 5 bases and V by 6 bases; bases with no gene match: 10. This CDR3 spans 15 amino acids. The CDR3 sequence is CASSRDRAIRTEAFF. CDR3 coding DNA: TGTGCCAGCAGCCGGGACAGGGCAATAAGGACTGAAGCTTTCTTT.

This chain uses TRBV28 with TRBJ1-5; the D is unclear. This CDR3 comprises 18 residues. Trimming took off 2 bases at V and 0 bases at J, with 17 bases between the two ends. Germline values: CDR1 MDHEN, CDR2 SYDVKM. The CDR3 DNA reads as TGTGCCAGCAGTTTAATGTTCCTGTCTGGGGTTAGCAATCAGCCCCAGCATTTT. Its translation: CASSLMFLSGVSNQPQHF.

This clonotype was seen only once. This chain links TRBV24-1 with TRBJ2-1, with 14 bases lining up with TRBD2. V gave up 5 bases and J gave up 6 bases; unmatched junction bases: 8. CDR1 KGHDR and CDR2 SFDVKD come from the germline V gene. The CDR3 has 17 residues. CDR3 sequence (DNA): TGTGCCACCAGTGTTGGGACTAGCGGGGGACACGTCAATGAGCAGTTCTTC. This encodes CATSVGTSGGHVNEQFF.

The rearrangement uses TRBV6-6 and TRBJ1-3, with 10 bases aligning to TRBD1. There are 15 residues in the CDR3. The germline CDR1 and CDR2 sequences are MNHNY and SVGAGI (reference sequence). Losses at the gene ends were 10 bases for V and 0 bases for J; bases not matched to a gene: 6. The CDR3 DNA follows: TGTGCCACTTGGGACAGGGGTAACTCTGGAAACACCATATATTTT. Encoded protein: CATWDRGNSGNTIYF.

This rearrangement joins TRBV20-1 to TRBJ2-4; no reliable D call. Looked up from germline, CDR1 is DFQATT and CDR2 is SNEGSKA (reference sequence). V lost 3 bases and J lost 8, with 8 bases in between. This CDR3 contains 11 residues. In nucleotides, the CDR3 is TGCAGTGCTAGGAATAGGGACATTCAGTACTTC. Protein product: CSARNRDIQYF.

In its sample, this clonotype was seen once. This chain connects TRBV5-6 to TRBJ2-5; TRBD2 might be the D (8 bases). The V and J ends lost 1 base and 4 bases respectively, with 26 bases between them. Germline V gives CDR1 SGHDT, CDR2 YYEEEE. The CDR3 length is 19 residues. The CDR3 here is CASSLRGRGDWREVETQYF. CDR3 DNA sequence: TGTGCCAGCAGCTTGAGGGGCAGGGGGGACTGGCGGGAGGTAGAGACCCAGTACTTC.

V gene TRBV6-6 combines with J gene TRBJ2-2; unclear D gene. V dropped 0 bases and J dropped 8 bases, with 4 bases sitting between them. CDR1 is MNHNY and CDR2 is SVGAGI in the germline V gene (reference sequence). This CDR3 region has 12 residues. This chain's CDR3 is CASSYSEGELFF. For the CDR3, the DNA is TGTGCCAGCAGTTACTCTGAGGGGGAGCTGTTTTTT.

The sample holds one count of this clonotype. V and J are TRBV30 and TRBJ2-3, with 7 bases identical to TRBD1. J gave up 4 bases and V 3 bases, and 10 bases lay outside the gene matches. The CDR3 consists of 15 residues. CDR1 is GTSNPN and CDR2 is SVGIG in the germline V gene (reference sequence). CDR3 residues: CAWSLTGIVSDTQYF. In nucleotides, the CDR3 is TGTGCCTGGAGCCTGACAGGGATCGTGTCAGATACGCAGTATTTT.

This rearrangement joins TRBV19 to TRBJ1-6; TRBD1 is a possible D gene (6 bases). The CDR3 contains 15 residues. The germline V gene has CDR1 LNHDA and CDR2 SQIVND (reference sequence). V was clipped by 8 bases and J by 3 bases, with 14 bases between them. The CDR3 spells CASSSRDIYNSPLHF. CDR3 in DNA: TGTGCCAGTTCAAGTCGGGACATCTATAATTCACCCCTCCACTTT.

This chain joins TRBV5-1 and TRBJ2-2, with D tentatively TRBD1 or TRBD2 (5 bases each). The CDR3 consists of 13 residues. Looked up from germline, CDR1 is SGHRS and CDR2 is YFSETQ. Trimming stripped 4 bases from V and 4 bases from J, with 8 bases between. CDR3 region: CASSTRGTGELFF. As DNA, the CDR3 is TGCGCCAGCAGCACTAGGGGCACCGGGGAGCTGTTTTTT.

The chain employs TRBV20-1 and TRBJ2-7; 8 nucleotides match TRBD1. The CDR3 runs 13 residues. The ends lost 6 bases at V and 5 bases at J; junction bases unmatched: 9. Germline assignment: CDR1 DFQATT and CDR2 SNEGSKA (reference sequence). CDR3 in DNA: TGCAGTGCCCAGGGGGCACTAAATAACGAGCAGTACTTC. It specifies CSAQGALNNEQYF.